This TCR beta chain appears in the sequencing data of a study of T cell responses to AZD1222 COVID-19 vaccine. General study findings and limits: Dominant CD4 TCR responses targeted spike regions 160-218 and 743-854. White British people made up most donors, females outnumbered males, and clonal diversity was possibly underestimated. Just a handful of AZD1222 recipients were seropositive at baseline.

Worth noting for this clone: Its antigen is currently unknown.

Sequenced by immunoSEQ multiplex PCR; TCRdb stores in-frame clones only, minus some. The sample includes 100,000 to 150,000 clones, roughly nine tenths of them seen just once. The sequences come from peripheral blood, collected on day 0 of AZD1222 vaccination. This TCR was sampled from an adult in good health.

CDR3 loop: CASSQTNEGNYYGYTF. CDR3 coding DNA: TGTGCCAGCAGCCAGACAAACGAGGGGAATTACTATGGCTACACCTTC. The V gene is TRBV4-2, the J gene TRBJ1-2; D may be TRBD1 (5 bases). This CDR3 has 16 residues. The V end was cut by 3 bases, the J end by 3 bases, with 17 bases between. The germline V gene encodes CDR1 LGHNA and CDR2 YNFKEQ.